These T cell receptor beta chains were read from a single sample in a study of blood T cell repertoires in COVID-19. Sequenced by immunoSEQ multiplex PCR; TCRdb stores in-frame clones only, minus some. Here the sample spans approximately 74,000 clones, approximately 90% being singletons. The sequenced sample was peripheral blood. All receptors come from an older woman with active COVID-19. CDR3s leave out the opening cysteine and the closing phenylalanine or tryptophan. Fields, in order: D gene, J gene, V gene, CDR3 protein. D genes are given only for firm matches.

TRBD1	TRBJ1-3	TRBV18	ASSPGTGPQGNTIY
TRBD2	TRBJ2-5	TRBV7-9	ASSFAGEETQY
TRBD1	TRBJ1-2	TRBV4-1	ASSQDRARGPFLNYGYT
.	TRBJ1-1	TRBV6-5	ASAGTRNTEAF
.	TRBJ2-3	TRBV28	ASSRPRTDTQY
TRBD2	TRBJ2-1	TRBV4-1	ASSQFQGTSTLEQF
TRBD2	TRBJ2-7	TRBV2	ASRGTSGRIYEQY
.	TRBJ2-7	TRBV6-5	ASMISARDEQY
.	TRBJ1-5	TRBV18	ASSPLRQTNQPQH
.	TRBJ2-7	TRBV4-1	ASSQALRPEYEQY
.	TRBJ2-1	TRBV11-2	ASSLGQATTGGQF
.	TRBJ1-6	TRBV27	ASSLFFPGGQESYNSPLH
TRBD1	TRBJ1-4	TRBV23-1	ASCGRGGQGGCGEKLF
.	TRBJ1-5	TRBV5-1	ASSKAGISNQPQH
.	TRBJ2-1	TRBV19	ASSIGENEQF
TRBD1	TRBJ2-2	TRBV5-1	ASSPRGQGTTGELF
.	TRBJ1-1	TRBV24-1	ATSDGTWSEAF
.	TRBJ2-1	TRBV27	ASSSTGQPSYNEQF
TRBD1	TRBJ1-2	TRBV19	ASSISSETGAYGYT
TRBD2	TRBJ2-2	TRBV27	ASSPQTSGRLAGELF
.	TRBJ2-7	TRBV12-3/TRBV12-4	ASRKQLYEQY
.	TRBJ1-3	TRBV3-1/TRBV3-2	ASSQTYGSGNTIY